This TCR beta chain came from a study of T cells in Graves' hyperthyroidism and ophthalmopathy. Study-wide results and caveats: Most thyroid clonotypes expanded above 0.001 appeared in blood too. Stable hyperthyroidism was separated from ophthalmopathy by a model based on 13 V-J features.

RNA transcripts provided the source from which TCR beta CDR3 regions were amplified. An initial round of RT-PCR targeting the TCR CDR3 relied on the HTBI primer set. From the multiplex PCR reads, TCRdb called clonotypes with MiXCR, one entry per CDR3 protein. This sample carries about 610,000 distinct CDR3 sequences, 14% to 15% of them seen once, and the ten largest clones take about 3.9%. The sample holds a few counts of this clonotype. What it binds is not known. Germline V lookup: CDR1 SEHNR, CDR2 FQNEAQ (reference sequence). There are 14 residues in the CDR3. V shed 5 bases and J shed 3 bases, with 13 bases lying between them. Ophthalmopathy cases scored 3 or more on the Clinical Activity Score and 4 or more on NOSPECS grade, with duration below 3 months. Used for diagnoses were clinical symptoms, serum thyroxine and TRAb, thyroid ultrasound and orbital computed tomography.

The source is a woman between 40 and 55 years old with Graves' ophthalmopathy. J is TRBJ2-5 and V is TRBV7-9; tentatively, D is TRBD1 (6 bases). The sample comprised blood. This chain's CDR3 is CASSVYRDEETQYF. The CDR3 region has the DNA TGTGCCAGCAGCGTCTACAGGGACGAAGAGACCCAGTACTTC.